The 28 T cell receptor beta chains in this list originate from one sample, sequenced in a study of blood T cell repertoires in COVID-19 (TCRdb year 2020). Receptor amplification or capture employed the immunoSEQ multiplex PCR assay. Here the immuneACCESS table is served through TCRdb, limited to in-frame sequences with V and J called. Missing clones are a known gap in these copies; in checked studies unresolved V genes cover under half, and the rest lacks a known reason. The sample contains 100,000 or so clones, roughly 81% of them found a single time. Roughly 10% of the sample lies in the top ten. Input material: peripheral blood. All receptors derive from a woman aged 70-85 years with acute or convalescent COVID-19.

The V call is TRBV27, the J call TRBJ2-3; 14 positions match TRBD2. This CDR3 contains 16 residues. Germline-derived CDR1 and CDR2 are MNHEY and SMNVEV (reference sequence). The trim removed 6 bases at V and 3 bases at J, leaving 5 bases unmatched. CDR3 DNA sequence: TGTGCCAGCAGGCGGACTAGCGGGGGGTTAACAGATACGCAGTATTTT. This gives the protein CASRRTSGGLTDTQYF.

The rearrangement uses TRBV3-1 (or the pseudogene TRBV3-2) and TRBJ2-7, with TRBD2 matching 12 bases. CDR1 and CDR2 from the germline V gene are LGHDT and YNNKEL (reference sequence). The CDR3 length is 16 residues. J was trimmed by 9 bases and V by 5 bases; bases with no gene match: 14. CDR3 sequence: CASSAGTSGRRGGQYF. In DNA form, the CDR3 reads TGTGCCAGCAGCGCCGGGACTAGCGGGCGAAGAGGGGGGCAGTACTTC.

As concerns this clone: Other nucleotide sequences in the sample specify the same CDR3. In DNA form, the CDR3 reads TGTGCCAGCAGCTTAGCCTACTCCTACGAGCAGTACTTC. As protein: CASSLAYSYEQYF. The chain uses TRBV7-2 and TRBJ2-7; D remains ambiguous. V was cut by 0 bases and J by 0 bases, with 3 bases left in between. The CDR3 has 13 residues. Germline V lookup: CDR1 SGHTA, CDR2 FQGNSA.

The chain carries TRBV19 and TRBJ2-1; 8 bases are a match to TRBD2. Germline V gives CDR1 LNHDA, CDR2 SQIVND (reference sequence). After removal of 4 bases from V and 0 bases from J, the junction contained 8 bases not matched to a gene. This CDR3 comprises 17 residues. The CDR3 region has the DNA TGTGCCAGTAGTAGTCCGCCGGGAGGGCCCTCCTACAATGAGCAGTTCTTC. Protein product: CASSSPPGGPSYNEQFF.

A few counts support this clone. The chain uses TRBV9 and TRBJ1-2; D call uncertain. CDR1 and CDR2 (germline): SGDLS, YYNGEE. V lost 2 bases, J lost 4 bases, and 15 bases lay in between. This CDR3 has 15 residues. In DNA, the CDR3 is TGTGCCAGCAGCGTTGATGGTTCGGAGTTCTATGGCTACACCTTC. This gives the protein CASSVDGSEFYGYTF.

CDR3 sequence (DNA): TGCGCCAGCAGCTTGTCCGTCAGCGAAGGTCCCCTCCACTTT. Translating it yields CASSLSVSEGPLHF. The V call is TRBV5-1, the J call TRBJ1-6; D not resolved. The germline gives CDR1 SGHRS, CDR2 YFSETQ. The germline V and J ends were trimmed by 1 base and 13 bases, with 15 bases remaining between them. The CDR3 is made up of 14 amino acids.

The chain employs TRBV3-1 (or the pseudogene TRBV3-2) and TRBJ1-6, with D unclear. Trimming removed 3 bases at V and 9 bases at J, with 9 bases between. This CDR3 region has 13 residues. Germline values: CDR1 LGHDT, CDR2 YNNKEL (reference sequence). This chain's CDR3 is CASSQRSGSPLHF. In nucleotides, the CDR3 is TGTGCCAGCAGCCAGCGTAGCGGTTCACCCCTCCACTTT.

The chain links TRBV5-5 to TRBJ2-1, with 8 bases identical to TRBD2. Germline V gene sequence: CDR1 SGHKS, CDR2 YYEKEE (reference sequence). J gave up 6 bases and V 2 bases, and 13 bases lay outside the gene matches. The CDR3 totals 17 residues. The CDR3 is CASSFGPPGLGGNEQFF. The CDR3 nucleotides read TGTGCCAGCAGCTTCGGCCCGCCGGGACTAGGCGGCAATGAGCAGTTCTTC. Using reference TRBV5-5 and TRBJ2-1 for the parts outside the CDR3, the full variable domain is DAGVTQSPTHLIKTRGQQVTLRCSPISGHKSVSWYQQVLGQGPQFIFQYYEKEERGRGNFPDRFSARQFPNYSSELNVNALLLGDSALYLCASSFGPPGLGGNEQFFGPGTRLTVL.

This chain connects TRBV29-1 to TRBJ2-7; 7 positions agree with TRBD2. This CDR3 has 12 amino acids. Germline CDR1 and CDR2: SQVTM and ANQGSEA. The ends lost 4 bases at V and 1 base at J; junction bases unmatched: 1. The CDR3, as DNA: TGCAGCGTTGCTAGCGGATCCTACGAGCAGTACTTC. This encodes CSVASGSYEQYF.

The V gene is TRBV2, the J gene TRBJ1-5; 7 bases agree with TRBD1. Trimming cost V 7 bases and J 2 bases; bases outside gene matches: 5. The germline CDR1 and CDR2 sequences are SNHLY and FYNNEI. The CDR3 has 14 amino acids. The chain's CDR3 is CASNYRGGNQPQHF. CDR3 nucleotides: TGTGCCAGCAACTACAGGGGTGGCAATCAGCCCCAGCATTTT.

The chain recombines TRBV14 with TRBJ1-1; TRBD1 matches 10 bases. J was trimmed by 4 bases and V by 0 bases; bases with no gene match: 2. CDR1 and CDR2 (germline): SGHDN, FVKESK. The CDR3 consists of 15 residues. The CDR3 bases are TGTGCCAGCAGCCAAGATCGGACAGGGGGCACTGAAGCTTTCTTT. Translated: CASSQDRTGGTEAFF.

The rearrangement uses TRBV7-2 and TRBJ1-2; D might be TRBD1 (6 bases). Germline CDR1 is SGHTA and CDR2 is FQGNSA. The germline V and J ends were trimmed by 0 bases and 5 bases, with 10 bases remaining between them. The CDR3 contains 14 residues. The CDR3 loop reads CASSLARQAYGYTF. Written as DNA, the CDR3 is TGTGCCAGCAGCTTAGCACGACAGGCTTATGGCTACACCTTC.

The chain employs TRBV23-1 and TRBJ2-7, with a possible D match to TRBD2 (6 bases). TRBV23-1 counts as an open reading frame of uncertain function. V lost 4 bases to trimming and J lost 0 bases, with 22 bases between them. This CDR3 is built from 18 residues. In nucleotides, the CDR3 is TGCGCCAGCAGTCGTCCCCCGAGGGACTCCAACCGCTCCTACGAGCAGTACTTC. Amino acids: CASSRPPRDSNRSYEQYF.

The J gene is TRBJ1-1, the V gene TRBV25-1; D remains unclear. This CDR3 region has 13 residues. The V gene lost 6 bases and the J gene lost 7 bases, with 15 bases spanning the gap. Germline assignment: CDR1 MGHDK and CDR2 SYGVNS. The CDR3: CASRGGRVLEAFF. CDR3 sequence (DNA): TGTGCCAGCAGAGGTGGGCGGGTCCTTGAAGCTTTCTTT.

The chain has TRBV5-1 and TRBJ1-5, with D uncertain. The CDR3 is 12 residues long. Germline-derived CDR1 and CDR2 are SGHRS and YFSETQ. V gave up 0 bases and J gave up 7 bases, with 5 bases separating them. CDR3 sequence reads: CASSLDGQPQHF. The CDR3 coding sequence is TGCGCCAGCAGCTTGGACGGGCAGCCCCAGCATTTT.

The rearrangement uses TRBV10-3 and TRBJ2-6, with 9 bases matching TRBD1. Losses at the gene ends were 3 bases for V and 5 bases for J; bases not matched to a gene: 5. In germline, CDR1 is ENHRY, CDR2 SYGVKD. The CDR3 has 16 amino acids. The CDR3 DNA follows: TGTGCCATCAGTGATTCTGGACAGGGGTGGGCCAACGTCCTGACTTTC. Its protein is CAISDSGQGWANVLTF.

The chain carries TRBV5-1 and TRBJ1-6; D call uncertain. The CDR3 covers 13 residues. The ends were cut back, 0 bases at V and 6 bases at J, with 4 bases in the middle. CDR1 and CDR2 (germline): SGHRS, YFSETQ. The CDR3 is CASSLDSNSPLHF. CDR3 nucleotides: TGCGCCAGCAGCTTGGACAGTAATTCACCCCTCCACTTT.

The chain carries TRBV5-1 and TRBJ2-2; 8 bases are a match to TRBD2. The CDR3 is 16 residues long. Germline values: CDR1 SGHRS, CDR2 YFSETQ. Trimming cost V 2 bases and J 6 bases; bases outside gene matches: 9. The CDR3 DNA follows: TGCGCCAGCAGCTTCGGGAGGGCAGGAGTGGCCGGGGAGCTGTTTTTT. It is translated as CASSFGRAGVAGELFF.

The CDR3 spells CAWSEVGHWAFF. In DNA form, the CDR3 reads TGTGCCTGGAGTGAGGTGGGGCATTGGGCTTTCTTT. The chain couples TRBV30 to TRBJ1-1; weak D call: TRBD1 (5 bases). V lost 1 base, J lost 11 bases, and 14 bases lay in between. The germline gives CDR1 GTSNPN, CDR2 SVGIG (reference sequence). This CDR3 contains 12 residues.

The chain links TRBV28 to TRBJ1-5; D not resolved. V shed 3 bases and J shed 4 bases, with 10 bases lying between them. Germline values: CDR1 MDHEN, CDR2 SYDVKM. The length of the CDR3 is 14 residues. CDR3 coding DNA: TGTGCCAGCAGTTTGGTGGAGGAGAATCAGCCCCAGCATTTT. Translation: CASSLVEENQPQHF.

The rearrangement links TRBV30 to TRBJ2-7, with a weak D call TRBD2 (6 bases). CDR1 and CDR2 from the germline V gene are GTSNPN and SVGIG (reference sequence). This CDR3 has 14 amino acids. V shed 2 bases and J shed 8 bases, with 19 bases lying between them. The CDR3 DNA reads as TGTGCCTGGAGTCCCTCCTGGGGCGGGGAACAGCAGTACTTC. Translated: CAWSPSWGGEQQYF. The variable domain in full, with the rest retrieved from reference TRBV30 and TRBJ2-7, is SQTIHQWPATLVQPVGSPLSLECTVEGTSNPNLYWYRQAAGRGLQLLFYSVGIGQISSEVPQNLSASRPQDRQFILSSKKLLLSDSGFYLCAWSPSWGGEQQYFGPGTRLTVT.

V is TRBV28 and J is TRBJ1-3; 9 nucleotides align to TRBD1. Germline values: CDR1 MDHEN, CDR2 SYDVKM. The CDR3 is 16 amino acids. Trimming took 3 bases from V and 4 from J; bases not matched to a gene: 7. Here the CDR3 reads CASSLFGQGRGNTIYF. The CDR3 nucleotides are TGTGCCAGCAGTTTGTTCGGACAGGGGAGGGGAAACACCATATATTTT.

The chain has TRBV30 and TRBJ1-2, with D hard to call. Germline V gene data show CDR1 as GTSNPN and CDR2 as SVGIG (reference sequence). The CDR3 loop spans 13 amino acids. V lost 4 bases and J lost 3, with 12 bases in between. The CDR3 nucleotides are TGTGCCTGGACTCCAAGCGGGGACTATGGCTACACCTTC. It yields the protein CAWTPSGDYGYTF.

Comments on this clone: One base away lies a much larger clone, so this may be a sequencing read error. The CDR3 bases are TGTGCCAGCAGCTTCACAGGGGACACTGAAGCTTTCTTT. Protein product: CASSFTGDTEAFF. J is TRBJ1-1 and V is TRBV9; 7 bases are shared with TRBD1. Germline V CDR1 and CDR2: SGDLS, YYNGEE. The V segment lost 4 bases and the J segment 3 bases; nucleotides outside the gene matches: 3. CDR3 length: 13 residues.

The chain employs TRBV4-1 and TRBJ1-1, with 11 bases lining up with TRBD1. Germline V gene lookup returns CDR1 MGHRA and CDR2 YSYEKL. CDR3 length: 17 residues. J was trimmed by 5 bases and V by 4 bases; bases with no gene match: 12. The CDR3 here is CASSPRGQGARETEAFF. The CDR3 nucleotides read TGCGCCAGCAGCCCAAGAGGACAGGGGGCGCGGGAGACTGAAGCTTTCTTT.

The V gene is TRBV25-1, the J gene TRBJ1-6, with D tentatively TRBD1 (6 bases). V shed 3 bases and J shed 7 bases, with 10 bases lying between them. Germline V CDR1 and CDR2: MGHDK, SYGVNS. CDR3 length: 14 residues. CDR3 nucleotide sequence: TGTGCCAGCAGTGATAGCAGGGGAAATTCACCCCTCCACTTT. Protein: CASSDSRGNSPLHF.

The chain combines TRBV6-2 or TRBV6-3 with TRBJ1-5, with 7 bases aligning to TRBD1. Trimming took 2 bases from V and 0 from J; bases not matched to a gene: 10. The CDR3 covers 18 residues. Germline CDR1 MNHEY, CDR2 SVGEGT. The CDR3: CASSYTGQGVDSNQPQHF. CDR3 nucleotide sequence: TGTGCCAGCAGTTACACTGGCCAGGGGGTCGATAGCAATCAGCCCCAGCATTTT.

The J gene is TRBJ1-5, the V gene TRBV4-1; D unresolved. Trimming left V 0 bases short and J 0 bases short, with 6 bases between. The CDR3 runs 15 residues. Germline-derived CDR1 and CDR2 are MGHRA and YSYEKL. DNA for the CDR3: TGCGCCAGCAGCCAAGATTTGAGTAGCAATCAGCCCCAGCATTTT. Amino acid sequence: CASSQDLSSNQPQHF.